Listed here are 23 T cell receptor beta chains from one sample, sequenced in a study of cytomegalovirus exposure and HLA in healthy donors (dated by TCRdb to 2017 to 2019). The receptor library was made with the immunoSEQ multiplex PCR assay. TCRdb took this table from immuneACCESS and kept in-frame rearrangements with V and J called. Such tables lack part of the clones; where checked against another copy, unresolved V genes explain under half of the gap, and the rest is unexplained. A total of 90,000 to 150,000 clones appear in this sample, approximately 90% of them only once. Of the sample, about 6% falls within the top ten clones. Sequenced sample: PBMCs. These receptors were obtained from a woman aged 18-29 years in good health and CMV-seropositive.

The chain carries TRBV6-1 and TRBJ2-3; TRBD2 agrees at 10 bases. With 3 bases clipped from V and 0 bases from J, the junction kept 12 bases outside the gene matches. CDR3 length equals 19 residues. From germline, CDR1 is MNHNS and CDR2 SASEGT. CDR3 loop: CASSELAGGRLRSTDTQYF. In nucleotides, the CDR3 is TGTGCCAGCAGTGAGTTAGCGGGGGGCCGTCTGCGTAGCACAGATACGCAGTATTTT.

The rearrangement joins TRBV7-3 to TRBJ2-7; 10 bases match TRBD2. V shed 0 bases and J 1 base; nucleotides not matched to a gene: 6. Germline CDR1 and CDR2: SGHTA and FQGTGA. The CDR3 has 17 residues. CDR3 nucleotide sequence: TGTGCCAGCAGCTTAACCGGGGCTAGCGGGAGTTCCTACGAGCAGTACTTC. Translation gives CASSLTGASGSSYEQYF. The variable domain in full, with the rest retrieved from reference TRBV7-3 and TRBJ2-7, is GAGVSQTPSNKVTEKGKYVELRCDPISGHTALYWYRQSLGQGPEFLIYFQGTGAADDSGLPNDRFFAVRPEGSVSTLKIQRTERGDSAVYLCASSLTGASGSSYEQYFGPGTRLTVT.

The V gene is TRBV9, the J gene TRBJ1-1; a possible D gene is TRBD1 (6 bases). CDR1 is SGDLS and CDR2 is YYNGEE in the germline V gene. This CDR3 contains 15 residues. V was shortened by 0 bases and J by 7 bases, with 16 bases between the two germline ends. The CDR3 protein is CASSVATVGHGEAFF. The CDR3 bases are TGTGCCAGCAGCGTAGCTACTGTGGGACACGGTGAAGCTTTCTTT.

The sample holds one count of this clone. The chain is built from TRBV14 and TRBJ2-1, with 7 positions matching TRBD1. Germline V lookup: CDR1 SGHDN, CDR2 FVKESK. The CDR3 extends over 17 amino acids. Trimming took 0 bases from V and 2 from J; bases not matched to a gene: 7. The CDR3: CASSQDPTGWAYNEQFF. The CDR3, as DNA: TGTGCCAGCAGCCAAGATCCGACAGGGTGGGCCTACAATGAGCAGTTCTTC. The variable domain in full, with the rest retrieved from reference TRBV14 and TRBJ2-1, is EAGVTQFPSHSVIEKGQTVTLRCDPISGHDNLYWYRRVMGKEIKFLLHFVKESKQDESGMPNNRFLAERTGGTYSTLKVQPAELEDSGVYFCASSQDPTGWAYNEQFFGPGTRLTVL.

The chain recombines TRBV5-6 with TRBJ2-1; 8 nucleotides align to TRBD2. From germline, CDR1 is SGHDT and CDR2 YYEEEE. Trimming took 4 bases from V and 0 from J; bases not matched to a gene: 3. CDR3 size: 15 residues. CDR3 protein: CASSRSGSSYNEQFF. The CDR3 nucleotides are TGTGCCAGCAGCCGAAGCGGGAGCTCCTACAATGAGCAGTTCTTC. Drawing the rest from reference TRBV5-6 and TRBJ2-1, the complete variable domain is DAGVTQSPTHLIKTRGQQVTLRCSPKSGHDTVSWYQQALGQGPQFIFQYYEEEERQRGNFPDRFSGHQFPNYSSELNVNALLLGDSALYLCASSRSGSSYNEQFFGPGTRLTVL.

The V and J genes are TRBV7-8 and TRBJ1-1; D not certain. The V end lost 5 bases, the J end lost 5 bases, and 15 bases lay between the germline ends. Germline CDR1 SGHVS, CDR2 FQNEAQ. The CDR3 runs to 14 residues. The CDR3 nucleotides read TGTGCCAGCAGCCCTAGGACTACGGGGACTGAAGCTTTCTTT. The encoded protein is CASSPRTTGTEAFF.

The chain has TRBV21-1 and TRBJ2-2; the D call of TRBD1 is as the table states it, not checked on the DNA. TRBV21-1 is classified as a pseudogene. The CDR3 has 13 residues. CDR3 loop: CASSRQGPGELFF. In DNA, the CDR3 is TGTGCCAGCAGCCGACAGGGTCCCGGGGAGCTGTTTTTT.

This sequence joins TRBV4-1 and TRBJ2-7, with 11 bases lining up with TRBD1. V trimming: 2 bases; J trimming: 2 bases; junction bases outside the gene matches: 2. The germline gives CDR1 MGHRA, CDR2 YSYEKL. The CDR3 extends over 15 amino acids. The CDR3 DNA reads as TGCGCCAGCAGCCAATCGGGACAGGGGGCCTACGAGCAGTACTTC. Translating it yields CASSQSGQGAYEQYF.

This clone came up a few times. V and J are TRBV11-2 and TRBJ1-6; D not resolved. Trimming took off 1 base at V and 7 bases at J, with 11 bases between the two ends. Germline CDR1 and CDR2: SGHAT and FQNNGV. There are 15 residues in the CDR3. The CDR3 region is CASSLVEGRNSPLHF. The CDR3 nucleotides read TGTGCCAGCAGCTTAGTTGAAGGGAGGAATTCACCCCTCCACTTT.

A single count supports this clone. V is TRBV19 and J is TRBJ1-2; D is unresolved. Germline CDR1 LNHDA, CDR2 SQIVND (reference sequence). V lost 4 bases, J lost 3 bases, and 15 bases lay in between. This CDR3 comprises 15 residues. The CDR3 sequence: CASSTPTESDYGYTF. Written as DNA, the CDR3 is TGTGCCAGTAGTACGCCTACAGAGTCCGACTATGGCTACACCTTC.

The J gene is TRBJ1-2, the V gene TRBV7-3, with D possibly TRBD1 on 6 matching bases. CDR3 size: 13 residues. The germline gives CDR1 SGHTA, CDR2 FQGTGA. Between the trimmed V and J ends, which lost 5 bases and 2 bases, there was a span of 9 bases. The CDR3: CASSATGNYGYTF. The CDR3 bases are TGTGCCAGCAGCGCCACAGGGAACTATGGCTACACCTTC.

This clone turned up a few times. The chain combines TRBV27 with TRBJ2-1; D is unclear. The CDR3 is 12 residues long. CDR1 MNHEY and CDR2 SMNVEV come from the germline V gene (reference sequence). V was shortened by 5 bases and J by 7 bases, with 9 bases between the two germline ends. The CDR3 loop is CASSVIGNEQFF. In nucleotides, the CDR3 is TGTGCCAGCAGTGTGATCGGGAATGAGCAGTTCTTC.

Here the CDR3 reads CASSRTSYNTGELFF. DNA for the CDR3: TGTGCCAGCAGCCGGACTAGCTACAACACCGGGGAGCTGTTTTTT. V is TRBV6-6 and J is TRBJ2-2; TRBD2 agrees at 8 bases. Looked up from germline, CDR1 is MNHNY and CDR2 is SVGAGI (reference sequence). The CDR3 is made up of 15 amino acids. V shed 6 bases and J 2 bases; nucleotides not matched to a gene: 5.

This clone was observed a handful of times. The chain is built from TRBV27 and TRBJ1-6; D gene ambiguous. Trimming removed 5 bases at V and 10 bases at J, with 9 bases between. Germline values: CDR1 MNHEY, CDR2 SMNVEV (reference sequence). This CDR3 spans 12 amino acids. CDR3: CASSTLRSPLHF. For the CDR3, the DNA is TGTGCCAGCAGTACTTTGAGGTCACCCCTCCACTTT.

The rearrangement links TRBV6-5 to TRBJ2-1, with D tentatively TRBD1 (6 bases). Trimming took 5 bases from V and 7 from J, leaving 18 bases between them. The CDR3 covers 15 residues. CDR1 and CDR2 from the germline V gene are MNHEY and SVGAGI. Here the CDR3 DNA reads TGTGCCAGCAGTAGGACAGCCCCCCGAGGGAATGAGCAGTTCTTC. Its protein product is CASSRTAPRGNEQFF.

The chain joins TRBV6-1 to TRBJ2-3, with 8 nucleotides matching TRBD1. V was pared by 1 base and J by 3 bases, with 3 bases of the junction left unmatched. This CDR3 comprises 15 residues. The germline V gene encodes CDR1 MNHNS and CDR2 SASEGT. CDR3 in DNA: TGTGCCAGCAGTGAAGACAGGGGGATGACAGATACGCAGTATTTT. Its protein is CASSEDRGMTDTQYF.

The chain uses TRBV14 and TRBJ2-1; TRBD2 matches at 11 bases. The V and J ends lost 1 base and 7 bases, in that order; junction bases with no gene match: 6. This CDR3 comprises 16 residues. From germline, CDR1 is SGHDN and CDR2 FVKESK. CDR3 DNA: TGTGCCAGCAGCCAAGTTCCGGGACTAGCGGTTAATGAGCAGTTCTTC. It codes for CASSQVPGLAVNEQFF.

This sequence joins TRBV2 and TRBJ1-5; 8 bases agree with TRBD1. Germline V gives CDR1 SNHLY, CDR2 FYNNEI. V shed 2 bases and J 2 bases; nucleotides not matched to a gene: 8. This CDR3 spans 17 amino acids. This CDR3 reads CASSERQGTVGNQPQHF. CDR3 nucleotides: TGTGCCAGCAGTGAAAGACAGGGGACTGTAGGCAATCAGCCCCAGCATTTT.

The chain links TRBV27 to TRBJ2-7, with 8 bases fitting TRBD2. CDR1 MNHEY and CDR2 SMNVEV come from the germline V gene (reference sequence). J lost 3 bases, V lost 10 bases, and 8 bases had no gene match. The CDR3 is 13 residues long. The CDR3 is CATGGAKNYEQYF. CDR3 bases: TGTGCCACGGGAGGGGCTAAGAACTACGAGCAGTACTTC.

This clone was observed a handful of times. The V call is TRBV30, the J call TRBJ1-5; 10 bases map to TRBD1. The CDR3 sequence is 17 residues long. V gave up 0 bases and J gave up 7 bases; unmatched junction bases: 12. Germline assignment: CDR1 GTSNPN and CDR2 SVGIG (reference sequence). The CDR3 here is CAWSVNRDRGLRQPQHF. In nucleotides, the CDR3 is TGTGCCTGGAGTGTAAACCGGGACAGGGGTTTGAGGCAGCCCCAGCATTTT.

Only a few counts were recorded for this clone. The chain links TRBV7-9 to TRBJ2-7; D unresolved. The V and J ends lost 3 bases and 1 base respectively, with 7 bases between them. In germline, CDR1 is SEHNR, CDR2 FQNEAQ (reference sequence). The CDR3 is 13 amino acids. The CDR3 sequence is CASSFIQSYEQYF. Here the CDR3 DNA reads TGTGCCAGCAGCTTTATACAGTCCTACGAGCAGTACTTC.

CDR3 sequence (DNA): TGTGCCAGCAGTGAGAGACAGGGACTGCCTGAAGCTTTCTTT. This encodes CASSERQGLPEAFF. V is TRBV6-4 and J is TRBJ1-1; TRBD1 aligns across 7 bases. The CDR3 runs 14 residues. Losses at the gene ends were 3 bases for V and 6 bases for J; bases not matched to a gene: 7. Germline lookup yields CDR1 MRHNA and CDR2 SNTAGT.

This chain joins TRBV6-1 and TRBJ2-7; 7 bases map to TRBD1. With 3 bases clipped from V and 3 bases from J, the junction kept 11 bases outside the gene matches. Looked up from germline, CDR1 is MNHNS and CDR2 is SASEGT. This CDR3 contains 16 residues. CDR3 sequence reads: CASSDAPGQIYYEQYF. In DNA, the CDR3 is TGTGCCAGCAGTGACGCACCGGGACAGATATACTACGAGCAGTACTTC.